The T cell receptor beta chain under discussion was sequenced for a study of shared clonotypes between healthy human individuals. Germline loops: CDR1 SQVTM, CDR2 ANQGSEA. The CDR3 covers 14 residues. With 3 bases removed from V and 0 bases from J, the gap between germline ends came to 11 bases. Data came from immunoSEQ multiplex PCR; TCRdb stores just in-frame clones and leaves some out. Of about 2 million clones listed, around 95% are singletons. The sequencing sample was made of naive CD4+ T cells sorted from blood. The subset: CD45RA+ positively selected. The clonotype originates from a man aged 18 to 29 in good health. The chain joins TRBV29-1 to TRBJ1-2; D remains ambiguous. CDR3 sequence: CSVDSDPTNYGYTF. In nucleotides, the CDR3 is TGCAGCGTTGACAGCGATCCTACTAACTATGGCTACACCTTC.